This record covers a single T cell receptor beta chain. Its antigen target is currently unknown. Qualities for individual bases were not recorded, and no much larger clone is one base off. The germline V gene provides CDR1 SGDLS and CDR2 YYNGEE. Relative to germline, V is 0 bases shorter and J is 2 bases shorter, with 11 bases between their ends. Taken from cysteine to phenylalanine, the CDR3 has 15 residues. Only CDR3 DNA is held: 45 bases, read in frame from base 1. The CDR3 regions of human TCRbeta chains were subjected to immunosequencing. As for the authors' bioinformatics: Repertoire TCRs were checked for matches against a reference library of SARS-CoV-2-specific TCRs that had been generated using the MIRA antigen-specificity platform. Breadth was defined as the fraction of unique TCRs that were SARS-CoV-2-associated. Depth was defined as the fraction of total T cells that were SARS-CoV-2-associated. Each spike-specific TCR was assigned to its reactive spike region and to a CD4 or CD8 class using the MIRA data. Log10-transformed breadth and depth values were compared by one-way ANOVA with Sidak's multiple comparisons tests. Imported from immuneACCESS, the table was reduced by TCRdb to in-frame sequences with V and J called. These copies leave out some clones; in studies compared against another copy, an unresolved V gene accounts for under half, and the cause of the remainder is not known. That table is the source of V, J and clone size, and D and trimming were worked out from the DNA. This sample lists 130,000 to 150,000 clones; 88% were detected once. Roughly 16% of the sample belongs to the ten largest clones.

The data are from a study of T cell responses to AZD1222 COVID-19 vaccine (TCRdb year 2021). For the study in its entirety: Because spike-specific TCR depth and breadth did not differ between the two schedules, AZD1222 recipients who got a second dose at roughly 4 weeks were pooled with those who got a second dose at roughly 12 weeks. A total of 233 trial participants underwent TCR sequencing, of whom under 220 had received two doses of AZD1222 and around 26 had received two doses of the MenACWY control vaccine. Trial participants were enrolled into age subgroups of 18-55, 56-69 and 70-plus years, which contained about 150, 27 and 61 TCR-sequenced participants, respectively. Overall study results and their limits: Epitopes outside the regions mutated in the B.1.351 and B.1.1.7 variants were reportedly recognized by nearly half of the unique spike-specific TCRs. Participants were mostly white British, with more females than males. The authors suggested clonal diversity may have been underestimated. In the small 56-69-year group, the increase in depth fell short of significance, most likely because of low power. CD4 TCRs associated with the vaccine covered the entire spike protein, and the dominant responses were in regions 160-218 and 743-854. Conclusions about previously exposed vaccinees are limited, since just a handful of AZD1222 recipients were seropositive for SARS-CoV-2 at baseline. Because no day 14 peak-response samples were available, repertoires were characterized only after the peak T cell response. After two AZD1222 doses, both the breadth and the depth of spike-specific TCRs were significantly higher than at day 0 and than in MenACWY recipients.

What the time point label conveys for this sample: baseline before first vaccination. Vaccinee samples came from UK trials COV001 and COV002, including a single-blind randomized controlled phase 2/3 trial of AZD1222 (ChAdOx1 nCoV-19) in healthy adults. For TCRbeta chain sequencing, PBMC samples were collected from trial participants at day 0 and at day 28 after the second dose. The material sequenced was peripheral blood, taken on day 0 of AZD1222 vaccination. This sequence originates from an adult in good health. The rearrangement combines TRBV9 with TRBJ1-1, with TRBD1 perhaps the D gene, on 5 matching bases. Here is the DNA: TGTGCCAGCAGCGTAGGGGCCAGGGTTAACACTGAAGCTTTCTTT. Its amino acids are CASSVGARVNTEAFF.